The 30 T cell receptor beta chains below all came from one sample that was sequenced in a study of blood T cell repertoires in COVID-19. The table came from immunoSEQ multiplex PCR; TCRdb's copy has only in-frame clones and leaves some out. The sample contains about 320,000 clones, approximately 91% of which appear only once. Material for sequencing was PBMCs or T cells enriched from blood (not recorded which). The origin of the receptors is a woman in her 30s who had been exposed to COVID-19.

The J gene is TRBJ1-2, the V gene TRBV5-4, with 7 positions matching TRBD1. Germline CDR1 reads SGHNT; CDR2 reads YYREEE (reference sequence). V lost 3 bases to trimming and J lost 5 bases; unmatched junction nucleotides: 7. The CDR3 contains 14 residues. CDR3 amino acids: CASSSLSGGYGYTF. CDR3 DNA: TGTGCCAGCAGCTCCCTCTCAGGGGGTTATGGCTACACCTTC.

The rearrangement links TRBV14 to TRBJ1-5; unclear D gene. The V gene lost 5 bases and the J gene lost 4 bases, with 21 bases spanning the gap. The CDR3 has 17 amino acids. The germline V gene encodes CDR1 SGHDN and CDR2 FVKESK. CDR3 amino acids: CASSSQARGSVNQPQHF. Written as DNA, the CDR3 is TGTGCCAGCAGCTCCCAAGCTCGTGGGAGTGTGAATCAGCCCCAGCATTTT.

The rearrangement links TRBV5-1 to TRBJ1-5; 7 nucleotides match TRBD1. The CDR3 is made up of 15 amino acids. Germline assignment: CDR1 SGHRS and CDR2 YFSETQ. The junction had 6 bases not matched to a gene; V was cut back by 4 bases and J by 2 bases. The CDR3 loop is CASSAEGGGNQPQHF. Written as DNA, the CDR3 is TGCGCCAGCAGCGCCGAAGGGGGCGGCAATCAGCCCCAGCATTTT.

V is TRBV14 and J is TRBJ2-7; tentative D call: TRBD2 (5 bases). Trimming left V 5 bases short and J 3 bases short, with 20 bases between. CDR3 length equals 16 residues. The germline gives CDR1 SGHDN, CDR2 FVKESK. The DNA for the CDR3 is TGTGCCAGCAGCGACGGGATGGCAGCGCGATTCTACGAGCAGTACTTC. It encodes CASSDGMAARFYEQYF. Looking up the rest from reference TRBV14 and TRBJ2-7 gives the full variable domain: EAGVTQFPSHSVIEKGQTVTLRCDPISGHDNLYWYRRVMGKEIKFLLHFVKESKQDESGMPNNRFLAERTGGTYSTLKVQPAELEDSGVYFCASSDGMAARFYEQYFGPGTRLTVT.

This clone showed up just once. The J gene is TRBJ2-1, the V gene TRBV6-1, with 9 bases aligning to TRBD2. CDR3 length equals 16 residues. Germline V gene sequence: CDR1 MNHNS, CDR2 SASEGT. The V and J ends lost 0 bases and 4 bases, in that order; junction bases with no gene match: 4. CDR3 DNA sequence: TGTGCCAGCAGTGAAGCCTTTCTAGCGGGGTACAATGAGCAGTTCTTC. This sequence encodes CASSEAFLAGYNEQFF.

J is TRBJ1-2 and V is TRBV27; 12 positions agree with TRBD1. The V segment lost 5 bases and the J segment 5 bases; nucleotides outside the gene matches: 6. This CDR3 contains 15 residues. In germline, CDR1 is MNHEY, CDR2 SMNVEV (reference sequence). The CDR3 reads CASSPGTGGGYGYTF. In nucleotides, the CDR3 is TGTGCCAGCAGTCCAGGGACAGGGGGCGGGTATGGCTACACCTTC.

The gene calls are TRBV27 and TRBJ1-1; possibly TRBD1 for D (6 bases). The CDR3 consists of 14 residues. Deletions cut 2 bases from V and 12 bases from J, with 19 bases between. In germline, CDR1 is MNHEY, CDR2 SMNVEV (reference sequence). The CDR3 DNA follows: TGTGCCAGCAGTTTAGTCGGGGGCGGGGGTGGTACTTTCTTT. Translation gives CASSLVGGGGGTFF.

CDR3 in amino acids: CASSIDGTRFATNEKLFF. The CDR3 DNA is TGTGCCAGTAGTATAGACGGGACACGATTTGCAACTAATGAAAAACTGTTTTTT. The chain has TRBV19 and TRBJ1-4, with a weak D call TRBD1 (6 bases). The CDR3 contains 18 residues. Germline-derived CDR1 and CDR2 are LNHDA and SQIVND (reference sequence). V was trimmed by 0 bases and J by 0 bases, leaving 14 bases between them.

This rearrangement joins TRBV6-5 to TRBJ2-7, with 10 bases aligning to TRBD1. The CDR3 runs 15 residues. The V gene's germline CDR1 is MNHEY and CDR2 SVGAGI. The junction had 4 bases not matched to a gene; V was cut back by 2 bases and J by 3 bases. CDR3 protein: CASSYGTGALYEQYF. CDR3 coding DNA: TGTGCCAGCAGTTACGGGACAGGGGCCCTCTACGAGCAGTACTTC.

The V and J genes are TRBV30 and TRBJ1-4; no definite D call. The CDR3 has 14 residues. V lost 0 bases and J lost 7, with 12 bases in between. The germline V gene encodes CDR1 GTSNPN and CDR2 SVGIG (reference sequence). This CDR3 reads CAWSVGNSGEKLFF. CDR3 nucleotides: TGTGCCTGGAGTGTTGGTAATTCGGGTGAAAAACTGTTTTTT.

J is TRBJ1-2 and V is TRBV5-5; D is ambiguous. The CDR3 totals 13 residues. V lost 0 bases, J lost 8 bases, and 11 bases lay in between. Per the germline V gene, CDR1 is SGHKS and CDR2 is YYEKEE (reference sequence). CDR3 loop: CASSLDLPVGYTF. As DNA, the CDR3 is TGTGCCAGCAGCTTGGACCTGCCGGTGGGCTACACCTTC.

The chain joins TRBV6-2 or TRBV6-3 to TRBJ1-1; D call uncertain. The CDR3 loop spans 10 amino acids. V lost 6 bases and J 7 bases, leaving 6 bases between the germline ends. The germline V gene encodes CDR1 MNHEY and CDR2 SVGEGT. The CDR3 loop is CASSHYEAFF. The CDR3, as DNA: TGTGCCAGCAGCCACTATGAAGCTTTCTTT.

The rearrangement links TRBV13 to TRBJ2-3; 9 bases align to TRBD1. Germline lookup yields CDR1 PRHDT and CDR2 FYEKMQ (reference sequence). V shed 0 bases, J shed 2 bases, and the junction held 15 bases outside the gene matches. This CDR3 comprises 20 residues. CDR3 nucleotides: TGTGCCAGCAGCTTAGGCCTCCGTTATAGACAGGGGGGCTTCACAGATACGCAGTATTTT. As protein: CASSLGLRYRQGGFTDTQYF.

The chain couples TRBV29-1 to TRBJ2-5; D possibly corresponds to TRBD2 (7 bases). CDR1 is SQVTM and CDR2 is ANQGSEA in the germline V gene. V lost 5 bases, J lost 5 bases, and 15 bases lay in between. The CDR3 is made up of 13 amino acids. Here the CDR3 DNA reads TGCAGCGTTAATCGGGGGGCCGGTGAGACCCAGTACTTC. This sequence encodes CSVNRGAGETQYF. The variable domain in full, with the rest retrieved from reference TRBV29-1 and TRBJ2-5, is SAVISQKPSRDICQRGTSLTIQCQVDSQVTMMFWYRQQPGQSLTLIATANQGSEATYESGFVIDKFPISRPNLTFSTLTVSNMSPEDSSIYLCSVNRGAGETQYFGPGTRLLVL.

The chain links TRBV5-1 to TRBJ1-1; the D gene is possibly TRBD1 (5 bases). Looked up from germline, CDR1 is SGHRS and CDR2 is YFSETQ. The CDR3 covers 14 residues. V gave up 4 bases and J gave up 0 bases, with 10 bases separating them. The CDR3 sequence is CASSTDRMNTEAFF. The DNA of the CDR3 is TGCGCCAGCAGCACTGACAGAATGAACACTGAAGCTTTCTTT. Filled out from reference TRBV5-1 and TRBJ1-1, the complete variable domain reads KAGVTQTPRYLIKTRGQQVTLSCSPISGHRSVSWYQQTPGQGLQFLFEYFSETQRNKGNFPGRFSGRQFSNSRSEMNVSTLELGDSALYLCASSTDRMNTEAFFGQGTRLTVV.

This clone was seen a handful of times. The V and J genes are TRBV7-9 and TRBJ1-2; D uncertain. This CDR3 contains 14 residues. Germline V gives CDR1 SEHNR, CDR2 FQNEAQ (reference sequence). With 5 bases removed from V and 3 bases from J, the gap between germline ends came to 13 bases. The CDR3: CASSPWEIYYGYTF. The CDR3 DNA is TGTGCCAGCAGCCCTTGGGAGATCTACTATGGCTACACCTTC.

The rearrangement links TRBV2 to TRBJ2-3; possible D gene TRBD1, 5 bases. There are 14 residues in the CDR3. The V end lost 7 bases, the J end lost 2 bases, and 13 bases lay between the germline ends. The germline V gene has CDR1 SNHLY and CDR2 FYNNEI. CDR3 DNA: TGTGCCAGCACTTTAGACAGAACCACAGATACGCAGTATTTT. It yields the protein CASTLDRTTDTQYF.

V is TRBV9 and J is TRBJ2-3; 8 bases match TRBD2. Trimming cost V 4 bases and J 0 bases; bases outside gene matches: 10. This CDR3 is 17 amino acids long. Per the germline V gene, CDR1 is SGDLS and CDR2 is YYNGEE. The CDR3 here is CASSSRGGGVSTDTQYF. The CDR3 DNA reads TGTGCCAGCAGCTCCCGGGGGGGTGGAGTTAGCACAGATACGCAGTATTTT.

The chain couples TRBV7-2 to TRBJ1-1, with D uncertain. The CDR3 extends over 13 amino acids. From germline, CDR1 is SGHTA and CDR2 FQGNSA. Trimming cost V 1 base and J 7 bases, with 10 bases left between them. The CDR3 sequence: CASSLGLWSEAFF. The CDR3 bases are TGTGCCAGCAGCTTAGGCCTTTGGAGTGAAGCTTTCTTT.

The CDR3 reads CASSPAWASGEHEQFF. CDR3 nucleotides: TGTGCCAGCAGCCCAGCCTGGGCTAGCGGGGAACATGAGCAGTTCTTC. The chain uses TRBV7-9 and TRBJ2-1; 9 bases are shared with TRBD2. CDR3 size: 16 residues. Trimming at V came to 5 bases and at J to 8 bases, leaving 13 bases not matched to a gene. Per the germline V gene, CDR1 is SEHNR and CDR2 is FQNEAQ (reference sequence). Full variable domain (remainder filled in from reference TRBV7-9 and TRBJ2-1): DTGVSQNPRHKITKRGQNVTFRCDPISEHNRLYWYRQTLGQGPEFLTYFQNEAQLEKSRLLSDRFSAERPKGSFSTLEIQRTEQGDSAMYLCASSPAWASGEHEQFFGPGTRLTVL.

V is TRBV15 and J is TRBJ1-1, with unresolved D. The CDR3 loop spans 15 amino acids. Germline CDR1 is LNHNV and CDR2 is YYDKDF (reference sequence). V lost 5 bases, J lost 3 bases, and 16 bases lay in between. The CDR3 DNA sequence: TGTGCCACCAGCGTAGAAGTGAGGGAGGACACTGAAGCTTTCTTT. It translates to CATSVEVREDTEAFF.

V is TRBV15 and J is TRBJ1-1, with 7 nucleotides matching TRBD1. From germline, CDR1 is LNHNV and CDR2 YYDKDF (reference sequence). The CDR3 sequence is 15 residues long. V gave up 1 base and J gave up 3 bases; unmatched junction bases: 5. CDR3 in DNA: TGTGCCACCAGCAGAGGGCGCAGGGGGTACACTGAAGCTTTCTTT. It yields the protein CATSRGRRGYTEAFF.

V and J are TRBV7-9 and TRBJ1-5; TRBD1 matches at 8 bases. The CDR3 totals 17 residues. Germline V gene sequence: CDR1 SEHNR, CDR2 FQNEAQ (reference sequence). J gave up 4 bases and V 2 bases, and 10 bases lay outside the gene matches. The CDR3 sequence is CASSLSSVTGDNQPQHF. The CDR3 nucleotides read TGTGCCAGCAGCTTAAGTTCAGTGACAGGGGATAATCAGCCCCAGCATTTT.

This clone was detected only once. The CDR3 loop is CASRGQGGVTEAFF. CDR3 coding DNA: TGTGCCAGCAGGGGACAGGGAGGGGTCACTGAAGCTTTCTTT. This chain links TRBV7-8 with TRBJ1-1; 9 nucleotides match TRBD1. Germline CDR1 reads SGHVS; CDR2 reads FQNEAQ. CDR3 length: 14 residues. Trimming at V came to 6 bases and at J to 4 bases, leaving 6 bases not matched to a gene.

CDR3: CATSSGVGSYNEQFF. The CDR3 DNA reads TGTGCCACCAGTAGCGGGGTCGGCTCCTACAATGAGCAGTTCTTC. The chain uses TRBV24-1 and TRBJ2-1, with 7 bases aligning to TRBD2. Unmatched junction bases numbered 4, after V lost 6 bases and J lost 0 bases. This CDR3 spans 15 amino acids. Germline V lookup: CDR1 KGHDR, CDR2 SFDVKD.

The V and J genes are TRBV11-1 and TRBJ1-1, with D possibly being TRBD1 (5 bases). V dropped 1 base and J dropped 6 bases, with 15 bases sitting between them. The V gene's germline CDR1 is SGHAT and CDR2 FQDESV (reference sequence). The CDR3 loop spans 15 amino acids. For the CDR3, the DNA is TGTGCCAGCAGCTTAGAAAGGGGCGGTTTCGCTGAAGCTTTCTTT. Its translation is CASSLERGGFAEAFF.

This sequence joins TRBV12-3 or TRBV12-4 and TRBJ1-4, with 8 bases fitting TRBD1. The CDR3 contains 13 residues. V shed 6 bases, J shed 8 bases, and the junction held 5 bases outside the gene matches. The CDR3 is CASSQGAGEKLFF. In DNA, the CDR3 is TGTGCCAGCAGCCAGGGGGCAGGGGAAAAACTGTTTTTT.

This chain uses TRBV29-1 with TRBJ1-1; perhaps TRBD1 as D (6 bases). The V end was cut by 6 bases, the J end by 12 bases, with 17 bases between. Germline CDR1 and CDR2: SQVTM and ANQGSEA. The CDR3 extends over 11 amino acids. The DNA for the CDR3 is TGCAGCGTGGCTGGACAGTCTGGAACTTTCTTT. Its protein product is CSVAGQSGTFF.

CDR3 protein: CASSNGAGDEKLFF. The CDR3 DNA reads as TGCGCCAGTAGCAACGGCGCGGGGGATGAAAAACTGTTTTTT. This chain links TRBV5-1 with TRBJ1-4; D possibly corresponds to TRBD1 (5 bases). The V gene's germline CDR1 is SGHRS and CDR2 YFSETQ. V was pared by 8 bases and J by 6 bases, with 17 bases between. The length of the CDR3 is 14 residues.

In the case of this clone: Other DNA sequences in the sample encode the same CDR3. The chain uses TRBV5-6 and TRBJ2-7; D may be TRBD2 (5 bases). The CDR3 is 12 residues long. In germline, CDR1 is SGHDT, CDR2 YYEEEE. V was trimmed by 0 bases and J by 4 bases, leaving 5 bases between them. CDR3 nucleotide sequence: TGTGCCAGCAGCTTGGGAGGGTACGAGCAGTACTTC. Translated, it gives CASSLGGYEQYF. The complete variable domain, with remaining parts taken from reference TRBV5-6 and TRBJ2-7, reads DAGVTQSPTHLIKTRGQQVTLRCSPKSGHDTVSWYQQALGQGPQFIFQYYEEEERQRGNFPDRFSGHQFPNYSSELNVNALLLGDSALYLCASSLGGYEQYFGPGTRLTVT.